The source of this T cell receptor (beta chain) is a study of OX40 agonist ivuxolimab in advanced cancers. Study information: The group had a mean age of 60 years, ranged from roughly 23 to 79, and was 80% to 90% male. Study-level results: In general, CD8+ T cells held more expanded clones than CD4+ did, on average.

V shed 4 bases and J 6 bases; nucleotides not matched to a gene: 11. The CDR3 spans 15 residues. Germline CDR1 and CDR2: SGHVS and FNYEAQ. This clone was seen a few times. Its antigen is as yet unknown. Clones were read by immunoSEQ multiplex PCR, and TCRdb kept only the in-frame ones, dropping some. In the table there are more than 60,000 clones, 90% to 95% of which are singletons. This specimen was CD4+ or CD8+ T cells sorted from blood, taken in a trial of the OX40 agonist ivuxolimab. The rearrangement joins TRBV7-6 to TRBJ1-2; 7 bases line up with TRBD1. The TCR originated in an adult with an advanced solid tumor such as melanoma, head and neck, liver or kidney cancer. CDR3 nucleotides: TGTGCCAGCAGCTCGACAGCGGGACAGAGAGATGGCTACACCTTC. It is translated as CASSSTAGQRDGYTF.